A single sample is the source of the 21 T cell receptor beta chains below, sequenced in a study of identical twins. Via MiXCR, TCRdb re-called the 5' RACE reads, giving one row per CDR3 protein. This sample has some 500,000 distinct CDR3 sequences, with 14% found just once. These same data were also listed under a study on yellow fever vaccine responses in identical twins.

Sequenced sample: CD4+ T cells sorted from blood. The receptors stem from a woman younger than 35 in good health.

This clonotype turned up a few times. The rearrangement joins TRBV7-9 to TRBJ2-1; TRBD2 matches 8 bases. V dropped 2 bases and J dropped 4; count of bases not matched to a gene: 7. Looked up from germline, CDR1 is SEHNR and CDR2 is FQNEAQ (reference sequence). The CDR3 has 16 amino acids. The DNA of the CDR3 is TGTGCCAGCAGCTTACTAGCGGGCATACAATACAATGAGCAGTTCTTC. Amino acids: CASSLLAGIQYNEQFF.

The genes are TRBV7-9 and TRBJ2-7, with unresolved D. Looked up from germline, CDR1 is SEHNR and CDR2 is FQNEAQ (reference sequence). V lost 5 bases, J lost 0 bases, and 17 bases lay in between. The CDR3 extends over 16 amino acids. The CDR3 DNA is TGTGCCAGCAGCAACATTAGAGGTCTGAGCTCCTACGAGCAGTACTTC. Its translation: CASSNIRGLSSYEQYF. Full variable domain (remainder filled in from reference TRBV7-9 and TRBJ2-7): DTGVSQNPRHKITKRGQNVTFRCDPISEHNRLYWYRQTLGQGPEFLTYFQNEAQLEKSRLLSDRFSAERPKGSFSTLEIQRTEQGDSAMYLCASSNIRGLSSYEQYFGPGTRLTVT.

In this sample, this clonotype turned up a few times. V and J are TRBV19 and TRBJ2-7; D might be TRBD2 (6 bases). Trimming pared 5 bases from V and 6 bases from J, leaving 20 bases between. This CDR3 has 15 amino acids. Germline lookup yields CDR1 LNHDA and CDR2 SQIVND (reference sequence). CDR3 loop: CASSVRMSSDGEQYF. Written as DNA, the CDR3 is TGTGCCAGTAGTGTGAGGATGTCTAGCGACGGCGAGCAGTACTTC.

The count of this clonotype is one. V gene TRBV25-1 combines with J gene TRBJ1-6; D gene unclear. Trimming took off 2 bases at V and 9 bases at J, with 5 bases between the two ends. The CDR3 covers 12 residues. Germline V lookup: CDR1 MGHDK, CDR2 SYGVNS. The CDR3 sequence is CASSEVSSPLHF. Here the CDR3 DNA reads TGTGCCAGCAGTGAAGTCTCTTCACCCCTCCACTTT.

This chain uses TRBV6-5 with TRBJ2-2, with TRBD1 matching over 7 bases. CDR3 length: 14 amino acids. The junction had 0 bases not matched to a gene; V was cut back by 0 bases and J by 5 bases. Germline V CDR1 and CDR2: MNHEY, SVGAGI. CDR3 coding DNA: TGTGCCAGCAGTTACTCGGGACAGACCGGGGAGCTGTTTTTT. The encoded protein is CASSYSGQTGELFF.

This clonotype was found many times. The chain recombines TRBV7-2 with TRBJ2-3; either TRBD1 or TRBD2 may fit D (7 bases each). V was pared by 5 bases and J by 7 bases, with 19 bases between. This CDR3 contains 15 residues. Germline CDR1 and CDR2: SGHTA and FQGNSA. The CDR3 bases are TGTGCCAGCAGCCCCAATCGACAGGGAGGGAATACGCAGTATTTT. As protein: CASSPNRQGGNTQYF.

The chain combines TRBV4-3 with TRBJ2-3; 14 bases line up with TRBD2. V lost 3 bases, J lost 3 bases, and 5 bases stayed unmatched. Germline loops: CDR1 LGHNA, CDR2 YSLEER. This CDR3 comprises 17 residues. The CDR3 region has the DNA TGCGCCAGCAGCCACGGGACTAGCGGGAGAAGAACAGATACGCAGTATTTT. Translated, it gives CASSHGTSGRRTDTQYF.

This clonotype was picked up a small number of times. This CDR3 is CASSFNPPLAGAYNEQFF. The CDR3 DNA is TGTGCCAGCAGCTTTAATCCCCCACTAGCGGGGGCCTACAATGAGCAGTTCTTC. The rearrangement uses TRBV11-2 and TRBJ2-1; TRBD2 aligns across 11 bases. CDR1 and CDR2 (germline): SGHAT, FQNNGV. J lost 2 bases, V lost 3 bases, and 9 bases had no gene match. The CDR3 sequence is 18 residues long.

This clonotype has a count of ten or more. This rearrangement joins TRBV20-1 to TRBJ2-4; D might be TRBD1 (6 bases). The CDR3 loop spans 13 amino acids. Trimming left V 1 base short and J 6 bases short, with 10 bases between. The germline V gene has CDR1 DFQATT and CDR2 SNEGSKA (reference sequence). CDR3 loop: CSARVGAGNIQYF. The CDR3 bases are TGCAGTGCTAGAGTGGGGGCAGGAAACATTCAGTACTTC.

As for this clonotype: At one boundary the junction diverges from the germline segment, which might be a read error. This chain links TRBV7-9 with TRBJ2-7; maybe TRBD1 (5 bases). The germline V gene has CDR1 SEHNR and CDR2 FQNEAQ (reference sequence). The length of the CDR3 is 15 residues. Here the CDR3 DNA reads TGTGCCAGCGGCTTGGGTGACAGCCACTTCTACGAGCAGTACTTC. It specifies CASGLGDSHFYEQYF.

This rearrangement joins TRBV11-1 to TRBJ1-1, with TRBD1 as a possible D gene (5 bases). From germline, CDR1 is SGHAT and CDR2 FQDESV (reference sequence). There are 17 residues in the CDR3. Trimming took off 5 bases at V and 7 bases at J, with 26 bases between the two ends. CDR3 sequence: CASSHSTGQGLGGEAFF. Written as DNA, the CDR3 is TGTGCCAGCAGCCATTCAACGGGTCAGGGATTGGGGGGTGAAGCTTTCTTT. The variable domain in full, completed from reference TRBV11-1 and TRBJ1-1, reads EAEVAQSPRYKITEKSQAVAFWCDPISGHATLYWYRQILGQGPELLVQFQDESVVDDSQLPKDRFSAERLKGVDSTLKIQPAELGDSAMYLCASSHSTGQGLGGEAFFGQGTRLTVV.

This clonotype was seen more than once but under ten times. The rearrangement uses TRBV12-3 or TRBV12-4 and TRBJ2-5; 7 bases are a match to TRBD1. J gave up 1 base and V 6 bases, and 5 bases lay outside the gene matches. The CDR3 has 14 residues. The CDR3 nucleotides are TGTGCCAGCAGGGGGACAGCCTCCCAAGAGACCCAGTACTTC. Translation: CASRGTASQETQYF.

This clonotype has ten or more counts. Relative to the germline gene, one junction end is altered; a read error may explain this. The gene calls are TRBV5-1 and TRBJ2-3; no reliable D call. This CDR3 is built from 14 residues. Germline loops: CDR1 SGHRS, CDR2 YFSETQ. The CDR3 DNA reads as TGTGCCAGCAGCTTAGGTACGAGCACAGATACGCAGTATTTT. Translation gives CASSLGTSTDTQYF. Variable domain in full (rest from reference TRBV5-1 and TRBJ2-3): KAGVTQTPRYLIKTRGQQVTLSCSPISGHRSVSWYQQTPGQGLQFLFEYFSETQRNKGNFPGRFSGRQFSNSRSEMNVSTLELGDSALYLCASSLGTSTDTQYFGPGTRLTVL.

The rearrangement links TRBV18 to TRBJ2-1; 7 bases align to TRBD1. Germline CDR1 reads KGHSH; CDR2 reads LQKENI. The CDR3 sequence is 16 residues long. J lost 2 bases, V lost 2 bases, and 6 bases had no gene match. CDR3 nucleotides: TGTGCCAGCTCACCAAAAGGGACAGTGGCCTACAATGAGCAGTTCTTC. It specifies CASSPKGTVAYNEQFF.

V and J are TRBV25-1 and TRBJ2-5; maybe TRBD1 (5 bases). V lost 4 bases and J 5 bases, leaving 8 bases between the germline ends. The CDR3 has 12 amino acids. The germline CDR1 and CDR2 sequences are MGHDK and SYGVNS. CDR3 DNA sequence: TGTGCCAGCAGTGGTGCAGGGGAGACCCAGTACTTC. As protein: CASSGAGETQYF.

A few counts support this clonotype. The CDR3 sequence: CASRLRQESSPLHF. The CDR3 DNA sequence: TGTGCCAGCAGACTAAGACAGGAGTCTTCACCCCTCCACTTT. The gene calls are TRBV6-1 and TRBJ1-6, with D perhaps matching TRBD1 (6 bases). Germline lookup yields CDR1 MNHNS and CDR2 SASEGT. The CDR3 is 14 amino acids. Trimming pared 6 bases from V and 9 bases from J, leaving 15 bases between.

V gene TRBV2 combines with J gene TRBJ2-7, with 10 positions matching TRBD2. The ends lost 11 bases at V and 4 bases at J; junction bases unmatched: 8. Germline V lookup: CDR1 SNHLY, CDR2 FYNNEI. This CDR3 is 13 amino acids long. For the CDR3, the DNA is TGTGCCTCGGGAGGTAGCGGGAGGTACGAGCAGTACTTC. This encodes CASGGSGRYEQYF.

The chain's CDR3 is CASTLLAGGPGGEQFF. CDR3 in DNA: TGTGCCAGCACCCTACTAGCGGGAGGGCCCGGTGGTGAGCAGTTCTTC. The V and J genes are TRBV28 and TRBJ2-1, with 13 bases identical to TRBD2. From germline, CDR1 is MDHEN and CDR2 SYDVKM. The CDR3 length is 16 residues. V shed 7 bases and J 9 bases; nucleotides not matched to a gene: 12.

This clonotype was found a few times. V gene TRBV7-9 combines with J gene TRBJ2-7, with D perhaps matching TRBD1 or TRBD2 (6 bases each). Germline V lookup: CDR1 SEHNR, CDR2 FQNEAQ (reference sequence). The V end was cut by 3 bases, the J end by 6 bases, with 12 bases between. The CDR3 spans 13 residues. CDR3 bases: TGTGCCAGCAGCTTGGTACAGGGAGGCGAGCAGTACTTC. This gives the protein CASSLVQGGEQYF.

The rearrangement joins TRBV5-1 to TRBJ2-5, with TRBD1 identical over 9 bases. CDR3 length: 16 amino acids. CDR1 is SGHRS, CDR2 YFSETQ, per germline. The J segment lost 10 bases and the V segment lost 0 bases, leaving 13 bases of the junction unmatched. This chain's CDR3 is CASSLAGTGSPRDQYF. The CDR3 DNA follows: TGCGCCAGCAGCTTGGCCGGGACAGGGTCCCCCCGAGACCAGTACTTC.

The chain couples TRBV28 to TRBJ2-3; D remains unclear. CDR3 length: 14 amino acids. V was trimmed by 6 bases and J by 0 bases, leaving 10 bases between them. Germline lookup yields CDR1 MDHEN and CDR2 SYDVKM. CDR3 amino acids: CASSPFVSTDTQYF. The DNA for the CDR3 is TGTGCCAGCAGCCCCTTCGTCAGCACAGATACGCAGTATTTT.